The T cell receptor (beta chain) described here comes from a study of shared clonotypes between healthy human individuals. The study drew all its donors from Caucasian adults living in Nashville, Tennessee. Division of CD4+ cells produced a CD45RA+ naive subset and a CD45RA-negative memory subset. Method: immunoSEQ multiplex PCR; TCRdb's copy keeps in-frame clones and lacks some. The top ten hold 0.3% to 0.45% of the sample, which has 1,400,000 or so clones, 97% to 99% seen once. The clonotype originates from a man aged 25-45 years in good health. Material for sequencing was naive CD4+ T cells sorted from blood. Regarding subset: CD45RA+ positively selected.

CDR3 loop: CASSTGTSGRDTQYF. DNA for the CDR3: TGTGCCAGTAGTACCGGGACTAGCGGGAGAGATACGCAGTATTTT. This chain connects TRBV19 to TRBJ2-3, with 14 bases matching TRBD2. J gave up 5 bases and V 4 bases, and 2 bases lay outside the gene matches. This CDR3 spans 15 amino acids. Germline CDR1 is LNHDA and CDR2 is SQIVND (reference sequence).